These T cell receptor beta chains were read from a single sample in a study of long-term antiretroviral therapy in people with HIV. TCRdb keeps only in-frame clones here, not all; method: immunoSEQ multiplex PCR. The sample consists of around 17,000 clones, around 90% of them appearing once. The starting material was unsorted PBMCs, obtained 6.9 years after starting antiretroviral therapy. The receptors here all came from a man in his fifties or sixties with HIV. CDR3s include the opening cysteine and the closing phenylalanine or tryptophan. D genes are given only for firm matches. Only some rows state a clone size, as once, few, many or a class for expanded clones.

size	V	J	D	DNA	CDR3
.	TRBV6-1	TRBJ1-4	TRBD1	TGTGCCAGCAGTGCATGGGGACAGGGGAATGAAAAACTGTTTTTT	CASSAWGQGNEKLFF
.	TRBV10-2	TRBJ2-2	TRBD2	TGCGCCAGCAGCTGGCTAGCGGGAGTGGCCGGGGAGCTGTTTTTT	CASSWLAGVAGELFF
.	TRBV19	TRBJ2-7	.	TGTGCCAGTAGTCTCAATCCAAGCTACGAGCAGTACTTC	CASSLNPSYEQYF
.	TRBV19	TRBJ2-1	.	TGTGCCAGTAGTATAGGTCTAGCGAGGTACAATGAGCAGTTCTTC	CASSIGLARYNEQFF
.	TRBV19	TRBJ1-5	.	TGTGCCAGTCTAGTATTCTTGGGGTCCAATCAGCCCCAGCATTTT	CASLVFLGSNQPQHF
.	TRBV5-8	TRBJ2-7	TRBD1	TGTGCCAGCAGCTTGGCCCCGGGACAGGGGGTCCTTGAGCAGTACTTC	CASSLAPGQGVLEQYF
.	TRBV4-2	TRBJ2-3	.	TGTGCCAGCAGCCAAGCACTTGGGAGAGATGCAGATACGCAGTATTTT	CASSQALGRDADTQYF
.	TRBV28	TRBJ2-3	TRBD1	TGTGCCAGCAGTTTTATATTGGCAGGGGGCGCGGATACGCAGTATTTT	CASSFILAGGADTQYF
.	TRBV21-1	TRBJ2-1	.	TGTGCCTCTGGGGGGCGGGAGCAGTTCTTC	CASGGREQFF
.	TRBV9	TRBJ2-6	TRBD1	TGTGCCAGCAGCCCAGACAGGGTGGCTGGGGCCAACGTCCTGACTTTC	CASSPDRVAGANVLTF
.	TRBV9	TRBJ1-5	.	TGTGCCAGCAGCGCCCCAGAAAGCAATCAGCCCCAGCATTTT	CASSAPESNQPQHF
.	TRBV4-2	TRBJ1-2	.	TGTGCCAGCAGCCAGGACGAGGTGGCCTCGAAAGGAGGCTACACCTTC	CASSQDEVASKGGYTF
.	TRBV7-8	TRBJ1-1	TRBD1	TGTGCCAGCAGCCTCGGGACAGGGAGGAACACTGAAGCTTTCTTT	CASSLGTGRNTEAFF
.	TRBV27	TRBJ2-7	TRBD1	TGTGCCAGCATGGGGGGACAGGGTCCCTACGAGCAGTACTTC	CASMGGQGPYEQYF
.	TRBV5-4	TRBJ1-3	.	TGTGCCAGCAGCTTGGGTTCGGTCCAAGCCGGAAACACCATATATTTT	CASSLGSVQAGNTIYF
.	TRBV14	TRBJ2-7	TRBD2	TGTGCCAGCAGGGGACTAGGAAACTCCTACGAGCAGTACTTC	CASRGLGNSYEQYF
few	TRBV7-6	TRBJ2-7	TRBD2	TGTGCCAGCAGCTTTTCTGGGGGGGACTCCTACGAGCAGTACTTC	CASSFSGGDSYEQYF
once	TRBV27	TRBJ2-5	TRBD1	TGTGCCAGCAGTCCAGGGACAGTACAGTACTTC	CASSPGTVQYF
once	TRBV7-2	TRBJ2-3	.	TGTGCCAGCAGCCCCGGAACTGTGTCGGATACGCAGTATTTT	CASSPGTVSDTQYF
.	TRBV28	TRBJ2-7	TRBD1	TGTGCCAGCACCCCAGGGGGTTACGAGCAGTACTTC	CASTPGGYEQYF
.	TRBV27	TRBJ2-7	TRBD1	TGTGCCAGCAGTTTAAGAGGGACAGGGGGCTACGAGCAGTACTTC	CASSLRGTGGYEQYF
.	TRBV5-4	TRBJ2-1	.	TGTGCCAGCAGCTTGCTGGTATACAATGAGCAGTTCTTC	CASSLLVYNEQFF
.	TRBV11-3	TRBJ2-3	.	TGTGCCAGCAGCTTTAGTCAGGGTGATACGCAGTATTTT	CASSFSQGDTQYF
.	TRBV19	TRBJ2-7	TRBD1	TGTGCCAGTAGTCCCGCTAGGGGGACAGGATCCTACGAGCAGTACTTC	CASSPARGTGSYEQYF
once	TRBV4-2	TRBJ1-3	.	TGTGCCAGCAGCCAAGACAACGGGGACTCTGGAAACACCATATATTTT	CASSQDNGDSGNTIYF
.	TRBV7-9	TRBJ2-1	.	TGTGCCAGCAGCCTGAGAGCGAACGAGCAGTTCTTC	CASSLRANEQFF
.	TRBV19	TRBJ1-1	.	TGTGCCAGTTGGGGGCCCTGGAACACTGAAGCTTTCTTT	CASWGPWNTEAFF
.	TRBV4-3	TRBJ2-1	TRBD1	TGCGCCAGCAGCCATTACAGGGGGCTCAACAATGAGCAGTTCTTC	CASSHYRGLNNEQFF
.	TRBV27	TRBJ2-1	.	TGTGCCAGCAGTTTAGCATCCTACAATGAGCAGTTCTTC	CASSLASYNEQFF
.	TRBV29-1	TRBJ2-7	.	TGCAGCGTTGAAGAAAGGAGGGAGGCTCCTAGCTCCTACGAGCAGTACTTC	CSVEERREAPSSYEQYF
.	TRBV9	TRBJ2-3	TRBD2	TGTGCCAGCAGCGGACTAGCGGGAGTTGGAGATACGCAGTATTTT	CASSGLAGVGDTQYF
.	TRBV29-1	TRBJ1-1	.	TGCAGCGTTGAAGGCGAGGGCGGATTACCTGAAGCTTTCTTT	CSVEGEGGLPEAFF
.	TRBV19	TRBJ1-3	.	TGTGCCGGAGGCAGGGGAGGTGCTGGAAACACCATATATTTT	CAGGRGGAGNTIYF
.	TRBV28	TRBJ2-3	.	TGTGCCAGCACAGACACCGGGACACCTCTGGATACGCAGTATTTT	CASTDTGTPLDTQYF
.	TRBV7-9	TRBJ2-2	.	TGTGCCAGCAGAACGAACAGGGCTCCCGGGGAGCTGTTTTTT	CASRTNRAPGELFF
few	TRBV11-2	TRBJ2-7	.	TGTGCCAGCAGCTCCCTAGTTCCCGAGCAGTACTTC	CASSSLVPEQYF
.	TRBV19	TRBJ2-7	TRBD2	TGTGCCAGTAATGACGGCGGGAGGTCCTTGAGGGGCGAGCAGTACTTC	CASNDGGRSLRGEQYF
few	TRBV6-1	TRBJ2-7	TRBD1	TGTGCCAGCAGTGATCTGACAGGGAGCTACGAGCAGTACTTC	CASSDLTGSYEQYF
.	TRBV15	TRBJ2-1	TRBD2	TGTGCCACCAGCAGAGAGGGACTAGATACCAATGAGCAGTTCTTC	CATSREGLDTNEQFF
.	TRBV7-9	TRBJ2-1	TRBD2	TGTGCCAGCAGCTCCGGACTAGCGGGAGGGAATGGGTACAATGAGCAGTTCTTC	CASSSGLAGGNGYNEQFF
few	TRBV7-3	TRBJ2-1	.	TGTGCCAGCAGCTTCACTATGAGCTCCTACAATGAGCAGTTCTTC	CASSFTMSSYNEQFF
.	TRBV5-1	TRBJ2-2	.	TGCGCCAGCAGCCAAAACACCGGGGAGCTGTTTTTT	CASSQNTGELFF
.	TRBV28	TRBJ2-3	TRBD2	TGTGCCAGCAGGACCGGGACTAGCGGCACAGATACGCAGTATTTT	CASRTGTSGTDTQYF